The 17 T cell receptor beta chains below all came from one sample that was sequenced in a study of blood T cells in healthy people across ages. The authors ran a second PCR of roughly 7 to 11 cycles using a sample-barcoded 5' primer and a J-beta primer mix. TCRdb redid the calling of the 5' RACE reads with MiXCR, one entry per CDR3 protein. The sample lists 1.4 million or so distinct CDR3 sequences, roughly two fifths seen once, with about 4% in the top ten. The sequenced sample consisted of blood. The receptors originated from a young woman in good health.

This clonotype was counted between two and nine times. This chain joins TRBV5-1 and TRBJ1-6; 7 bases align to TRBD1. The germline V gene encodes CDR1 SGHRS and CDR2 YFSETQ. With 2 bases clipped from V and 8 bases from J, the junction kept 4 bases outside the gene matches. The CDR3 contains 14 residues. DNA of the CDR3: TGCGCCAGCAGCTTCACAGGGGACCATTCACCCCTCCACTTT. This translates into CASSFTGDHSPLHF.

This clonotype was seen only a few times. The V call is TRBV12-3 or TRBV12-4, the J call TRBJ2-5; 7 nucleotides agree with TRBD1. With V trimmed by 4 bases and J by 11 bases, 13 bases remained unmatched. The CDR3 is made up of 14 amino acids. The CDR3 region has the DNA TGTGCCAGCAGTTCAAGGGGGCTACCCAATGAGCAGTACTTC. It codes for CASSSRGLPNEQYF.

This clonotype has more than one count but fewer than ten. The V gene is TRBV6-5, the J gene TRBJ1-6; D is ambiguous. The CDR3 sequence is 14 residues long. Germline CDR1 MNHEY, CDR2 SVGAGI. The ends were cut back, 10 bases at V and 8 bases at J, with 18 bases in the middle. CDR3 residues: CANVPPTRDSPLHF. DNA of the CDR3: TGTGCCAACGTTCCCCCCACTCGCGATTCACCCCTCCACTTT.

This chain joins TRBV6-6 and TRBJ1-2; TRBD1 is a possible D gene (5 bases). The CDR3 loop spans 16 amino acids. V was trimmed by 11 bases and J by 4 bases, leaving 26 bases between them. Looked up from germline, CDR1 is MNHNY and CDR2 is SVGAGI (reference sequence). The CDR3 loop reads CAARPMIEGVGYGYTF. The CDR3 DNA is TGTGCCGCCCGTCCAATGATCGAAGGGGTGGGCTATGGCTACACCTTC.

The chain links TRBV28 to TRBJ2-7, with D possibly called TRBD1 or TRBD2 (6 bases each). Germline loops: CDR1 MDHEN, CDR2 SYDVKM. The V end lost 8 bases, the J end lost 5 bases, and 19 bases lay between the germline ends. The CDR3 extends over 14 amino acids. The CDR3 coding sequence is TGTGCCAGCCGTCCGGCGGGACACGTCCACGAGCAGTACTTC. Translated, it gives CASRPAGHVHEQYF.

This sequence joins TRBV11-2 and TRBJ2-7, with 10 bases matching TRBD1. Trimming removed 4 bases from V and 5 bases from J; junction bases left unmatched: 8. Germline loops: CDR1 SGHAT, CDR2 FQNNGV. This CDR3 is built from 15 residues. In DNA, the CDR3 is TGTGCCAGCAGCTCCCTAGGGACAGGGGTCCACGAGCAGTACTTC. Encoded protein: CASSSLGTGVHEQYF.

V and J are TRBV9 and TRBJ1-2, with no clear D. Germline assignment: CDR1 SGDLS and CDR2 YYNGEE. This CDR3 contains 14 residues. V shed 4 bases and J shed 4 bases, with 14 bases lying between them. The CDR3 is CASSSTSRSYGYTF. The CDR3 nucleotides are TGTGCCAGCAGCTCTACGAGCAGGAGCTATGGCTACACCTTC.

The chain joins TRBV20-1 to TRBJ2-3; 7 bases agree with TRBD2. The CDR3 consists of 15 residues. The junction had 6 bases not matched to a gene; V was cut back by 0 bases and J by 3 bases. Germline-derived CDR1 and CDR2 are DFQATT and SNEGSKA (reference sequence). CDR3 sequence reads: CSARDRAGPTDTQYF. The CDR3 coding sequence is TGCAGTGCTAGAGATCGAGCGGGGCCAACAGATACGCAGTATTTT.

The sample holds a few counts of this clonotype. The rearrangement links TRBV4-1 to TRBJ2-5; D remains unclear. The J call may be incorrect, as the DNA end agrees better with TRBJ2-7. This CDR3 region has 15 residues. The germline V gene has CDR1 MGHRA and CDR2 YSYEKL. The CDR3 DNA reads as TGCGCCAGCAGCCAAGAACCAGGACGGGCATACGAGCAGTACTTC. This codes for CASSQEPGRAYEQYF.

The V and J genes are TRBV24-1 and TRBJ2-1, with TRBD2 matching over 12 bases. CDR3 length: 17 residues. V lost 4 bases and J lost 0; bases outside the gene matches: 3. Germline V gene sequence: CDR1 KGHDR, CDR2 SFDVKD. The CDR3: CATSDQTSGSSYNEQFF. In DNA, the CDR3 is TGTGCCACCAGTGACCAGACTAGCGGGAGCTCCTACAATGAGCAGTTCTTC.

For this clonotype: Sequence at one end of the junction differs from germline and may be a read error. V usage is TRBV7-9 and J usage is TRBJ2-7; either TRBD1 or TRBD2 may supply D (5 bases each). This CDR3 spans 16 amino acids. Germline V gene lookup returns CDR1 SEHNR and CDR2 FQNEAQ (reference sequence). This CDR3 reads CAGSLARDGRIYEQYF. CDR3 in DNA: TGTGCCGGCAGCTTAGCCCGGGACGGAAGAATCTACGAGCAGTACTTC. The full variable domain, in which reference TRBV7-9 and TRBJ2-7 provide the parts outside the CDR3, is DTGVSQNPRHKITKRGQNVTFRCDPISEHNRLYWYRQTLGQGPEFLTYFQNEAQLEKSRLLSDRFSAERPKGSFSTLEIQRTEQGDSAMYLCAGSLARDGRIYEQYFGPGTRLTVT.

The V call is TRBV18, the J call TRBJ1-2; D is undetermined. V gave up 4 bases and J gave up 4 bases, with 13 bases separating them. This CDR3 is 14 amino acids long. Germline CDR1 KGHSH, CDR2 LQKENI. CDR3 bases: TGTGCCAGCTCACTACCGGAGACACTCTATGGCTACACCTTC. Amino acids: CASSLPETLYGYTF.

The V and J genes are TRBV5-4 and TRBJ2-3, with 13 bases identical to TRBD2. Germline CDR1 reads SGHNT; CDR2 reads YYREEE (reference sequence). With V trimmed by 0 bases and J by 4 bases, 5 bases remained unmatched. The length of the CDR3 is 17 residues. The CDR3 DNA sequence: TGTGCCAGCAGCTTGGCCACTAGCGGGGGGGGGGCAGATACGCAGTATTTT. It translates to CASSLATSGGGADTQYF.

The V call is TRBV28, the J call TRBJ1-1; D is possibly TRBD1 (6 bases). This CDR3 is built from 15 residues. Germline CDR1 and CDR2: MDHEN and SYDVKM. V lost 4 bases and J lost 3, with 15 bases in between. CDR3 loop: CASSSQGGLDTEAFF. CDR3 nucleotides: TGTGCCAGCAGTTCACAGGGTGGGTTGGACACTGAAGCTTTCTTT.

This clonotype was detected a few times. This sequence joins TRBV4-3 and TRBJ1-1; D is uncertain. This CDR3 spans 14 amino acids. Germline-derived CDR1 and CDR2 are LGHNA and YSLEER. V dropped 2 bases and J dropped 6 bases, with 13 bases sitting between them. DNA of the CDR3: TGCGCCAGCAGCCAAACGATCCAAACGGCTGAAGCTTTCTTT. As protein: CASSQTIQTAEAFF.

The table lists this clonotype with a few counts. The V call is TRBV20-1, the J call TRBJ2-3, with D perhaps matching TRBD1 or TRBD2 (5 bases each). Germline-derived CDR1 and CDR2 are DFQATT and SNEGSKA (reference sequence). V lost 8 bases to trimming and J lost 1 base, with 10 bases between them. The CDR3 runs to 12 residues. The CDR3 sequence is CSTWDGTDTQYF. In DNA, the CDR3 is TGCAGTACCTGGGACGGCACAGATACGCAGTATTTT.

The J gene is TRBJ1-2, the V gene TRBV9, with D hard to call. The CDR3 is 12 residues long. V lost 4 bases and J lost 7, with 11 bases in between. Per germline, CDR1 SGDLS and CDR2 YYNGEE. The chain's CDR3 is CASSPPRGGYTF. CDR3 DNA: TGTGCCAGCAGCCCGCCGAGAGGTGGCTACACCTTC.